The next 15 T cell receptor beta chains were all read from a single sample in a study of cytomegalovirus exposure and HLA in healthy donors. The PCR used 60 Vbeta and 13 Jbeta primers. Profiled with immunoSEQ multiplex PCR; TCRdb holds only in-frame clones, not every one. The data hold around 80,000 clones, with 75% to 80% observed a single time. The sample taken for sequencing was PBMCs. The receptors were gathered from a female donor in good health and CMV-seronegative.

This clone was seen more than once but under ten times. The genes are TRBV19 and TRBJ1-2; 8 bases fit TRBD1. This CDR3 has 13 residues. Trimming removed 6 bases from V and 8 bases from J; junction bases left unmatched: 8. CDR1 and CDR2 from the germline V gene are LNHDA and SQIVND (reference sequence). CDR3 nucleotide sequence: TGTGCCAGTAGCCTAATACAGGGGGAAGGCTACACCTTC. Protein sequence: CASSLIQGEGYTF. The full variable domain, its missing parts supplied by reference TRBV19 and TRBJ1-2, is DGGITQSPKYLFRKEGQNVTLSCEQNLNHDAMYWYRQDPGQGLRLIYYSQIVNDFQKGDIAEGYSVSREKKESFPLTVTSAQKNPTAFYLCASSLIQGEGYTFGSGTRLTVV.

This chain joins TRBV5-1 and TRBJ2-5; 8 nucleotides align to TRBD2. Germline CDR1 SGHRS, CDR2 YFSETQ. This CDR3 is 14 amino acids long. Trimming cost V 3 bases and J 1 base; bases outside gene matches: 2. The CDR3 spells CASSWGLVQETQYF. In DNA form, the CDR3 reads TGCGCCAGCAGCTGGGGACTAGTCCAAGAGACCCAGTACTTC.

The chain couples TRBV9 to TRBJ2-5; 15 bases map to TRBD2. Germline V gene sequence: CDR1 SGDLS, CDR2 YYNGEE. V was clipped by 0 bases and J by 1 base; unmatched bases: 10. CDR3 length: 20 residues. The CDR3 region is CASSVGPGLAGGSAQETQYF. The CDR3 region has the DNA TGTGCCAGCAGCGTAGGACCTGGACTAGCGGGGGGGAGCGCCCAAGAGACCCAGTACTTC.

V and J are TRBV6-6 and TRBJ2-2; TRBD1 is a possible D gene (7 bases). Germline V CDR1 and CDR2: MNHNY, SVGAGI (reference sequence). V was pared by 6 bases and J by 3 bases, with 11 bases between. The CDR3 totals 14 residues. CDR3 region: CASRAGQHTGELFF. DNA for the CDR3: TGTGCCAGCAGGGCGGGACAGCACACCGGGGAGCTGTTTTTT.

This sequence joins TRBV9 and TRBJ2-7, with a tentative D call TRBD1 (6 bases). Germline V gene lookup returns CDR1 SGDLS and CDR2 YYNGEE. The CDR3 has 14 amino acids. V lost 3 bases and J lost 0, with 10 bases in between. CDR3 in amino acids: CASSGTGYSYEQYF. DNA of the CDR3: TGTGCCAGCAGCGGAACAGGGTACTCCTACGAGCAGTACTTC.

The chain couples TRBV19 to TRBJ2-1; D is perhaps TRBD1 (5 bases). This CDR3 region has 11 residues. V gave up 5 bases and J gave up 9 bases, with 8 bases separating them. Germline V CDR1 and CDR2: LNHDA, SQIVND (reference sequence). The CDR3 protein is CASSHQGEQFF. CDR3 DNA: TGTGCCAGTAGTCACCAGGGTGAGCAGTTCTTC.

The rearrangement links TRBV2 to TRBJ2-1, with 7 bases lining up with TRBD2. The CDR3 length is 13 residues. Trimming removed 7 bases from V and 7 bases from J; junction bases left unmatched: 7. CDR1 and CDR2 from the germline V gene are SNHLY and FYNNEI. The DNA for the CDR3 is TGTGCCAGCATCGAGACGGGGGGAAATGAGCAGTTCTTC. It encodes CASIETGGNEQFF.

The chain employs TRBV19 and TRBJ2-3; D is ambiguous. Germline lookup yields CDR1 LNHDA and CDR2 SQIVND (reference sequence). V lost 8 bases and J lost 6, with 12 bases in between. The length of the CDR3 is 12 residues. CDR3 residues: CASGPMLDTQYF. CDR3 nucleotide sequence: TGTGCCAGTGGTCCTATGTTGGATACGCAGTATTTT.

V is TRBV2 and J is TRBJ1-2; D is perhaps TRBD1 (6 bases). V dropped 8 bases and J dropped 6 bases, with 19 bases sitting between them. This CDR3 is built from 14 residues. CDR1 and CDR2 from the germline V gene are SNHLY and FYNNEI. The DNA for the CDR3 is TGTGCCAGCGACCCCGGCCACAGGGAGAATGGCTACACCTTC. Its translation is CASDPGHRENGYTF.

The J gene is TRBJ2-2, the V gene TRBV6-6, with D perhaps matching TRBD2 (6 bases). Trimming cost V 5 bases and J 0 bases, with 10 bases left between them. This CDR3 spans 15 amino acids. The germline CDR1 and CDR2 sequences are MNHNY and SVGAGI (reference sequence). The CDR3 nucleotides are TGTGCCAGCAGTCCCGGGACTCCGAACACCGGGGAGCTGTTTTTT. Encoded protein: CASSPGTPNTGELFF.

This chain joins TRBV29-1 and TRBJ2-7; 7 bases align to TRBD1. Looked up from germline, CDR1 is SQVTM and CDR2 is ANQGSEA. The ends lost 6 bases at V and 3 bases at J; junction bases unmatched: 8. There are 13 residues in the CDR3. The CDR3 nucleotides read TGCAGCGTCAGGGCACGACAGGGCTACGAGCAGTACTTC. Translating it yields CSVRARQGYEQYF.

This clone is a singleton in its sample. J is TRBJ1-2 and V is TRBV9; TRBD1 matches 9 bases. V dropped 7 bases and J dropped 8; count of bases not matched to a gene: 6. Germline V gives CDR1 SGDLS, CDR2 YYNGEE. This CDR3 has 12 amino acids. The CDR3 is CASSDRGWGYTF. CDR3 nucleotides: TGTGCCAGCTCGGACAGGGGATGGGGCTACACCTTC.

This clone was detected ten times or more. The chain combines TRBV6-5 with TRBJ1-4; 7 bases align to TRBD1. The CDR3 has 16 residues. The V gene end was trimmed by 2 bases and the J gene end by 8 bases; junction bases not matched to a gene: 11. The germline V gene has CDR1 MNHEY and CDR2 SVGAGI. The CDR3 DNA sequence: TGTGCCAGCAGTTACCGAAACAGGGGAGGTAGAGAAAAACTGTTTTTT. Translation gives CASSYRNRGGREKLFF.

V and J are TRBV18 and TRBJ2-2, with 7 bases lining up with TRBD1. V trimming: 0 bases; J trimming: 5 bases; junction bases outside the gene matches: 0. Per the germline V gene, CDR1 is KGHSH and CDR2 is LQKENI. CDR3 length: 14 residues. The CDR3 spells CASSPPRGTGELFF. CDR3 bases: TGTGCCAGCTCACCACCCAGGGGGACCGGGGAGCTGTTTTTT.

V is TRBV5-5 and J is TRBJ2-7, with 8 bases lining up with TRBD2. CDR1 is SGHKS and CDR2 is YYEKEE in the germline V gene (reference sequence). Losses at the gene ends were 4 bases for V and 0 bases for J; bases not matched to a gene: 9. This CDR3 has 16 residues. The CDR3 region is CASSPGGLAGSYEQYF. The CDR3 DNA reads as TGTGCCAGCAGCCCCGGCGGGCTAGCGGGCTCCTACGAGCAGTACTTC.